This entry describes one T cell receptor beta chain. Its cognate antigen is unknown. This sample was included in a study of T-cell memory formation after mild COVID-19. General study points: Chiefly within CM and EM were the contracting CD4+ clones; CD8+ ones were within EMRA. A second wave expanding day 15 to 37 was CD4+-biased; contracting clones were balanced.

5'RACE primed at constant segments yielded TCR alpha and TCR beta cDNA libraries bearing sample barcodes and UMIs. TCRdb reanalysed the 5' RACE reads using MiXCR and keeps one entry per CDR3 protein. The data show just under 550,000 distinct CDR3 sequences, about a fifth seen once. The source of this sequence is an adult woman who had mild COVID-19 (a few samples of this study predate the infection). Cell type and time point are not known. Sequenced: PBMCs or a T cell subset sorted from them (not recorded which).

The CDR3 loop is CASSLGDLNYGYTF. CDR3 nucleotides: TGTGCCAGCAGCTTAGGGGATCTAAACTATGGCTACACCTTC. This rearrangement joins TRBV7-9 to TRBJ1-2; D is ambiguous. The CDR3 loop spans 14 amino acids. The V gene lost 1 base and the J gene lost 2 bases, with 8 bases spanning the gap. The germline gives CDR1 SEHNR, CDR2 FQNEAQ (reference sequence). The full variable domain, rest sourced from reference TRBV7-9 and TRBJ1-2, is DTGVSQNPRHKITKRGQNVTFRCDPISEHNRLYWYRQTLGQGPEFLTYFQNEAQLEKSRLLSDRFSAERPKGSFSTLEIQRTEQGDSAMYLCASSLGDLNYGYTFGSGTRLTVV.